This T cell receptor (beta chain) was captured in a study of shared clonotypes between healthy human individuals. Between the trimmed V and J ends, which lost 5 bases and 0 bases, there was a span of 7 bases. This CDR3 contains 13 residues. The germline V gene encodes CDR1 ENHRY and CDR2 SYGVKD. Samples underwent the assay at deep level. Repertoires were generated with immunoSEQ multiplex PCR, while TCRdb's copy carries only in-frame clones and drops some. The repertoire holds about 980,000 clones, with approximately 80% as singletons. Sequencing was carried out using memory CD4+ T cells sorted from blood. Sample subset: CD45RA-negative fraction. This clonotype was sampled from a young man in good health. This chain connects TRBV10-3 to TRBJ2-5, with D perhaps matching TRBD2 (5 bases). DNA of the CDR3: TGTGCCATCAGTAGCGGCTACCAAGAGACCCAGTACTTC. Translating it yields CAISSGYQETQYF.